Sequencing of this T cell receptor beta chain was carried out in a study of cytomegalovirus exposure and HLA in healthy donors. Across the study: Earlier results showed some 120 million unique TCR beta sequences derived from 150 million to 200 million T cells. Study results and limitations: Cytomegalovirus-associated TCR beta chains were listed, numbering 150 to 200.

The CDR3 is 15 residues long. V dropped 3 bases and J dropped 4 bases, with 15 bases sitting between them. Germline CDR1 reads SEHNR; CDR2 reads FQNEAQ (reference sequence). Though nominally healthy at sampling, donors likely had unrecorded immune exposures. With 60 Vbeta and 13 Jbeta primers, the PCR was carried out. The table came from immunoSEQ multiplex PCR; TCRdb's copy has only in-frame clones and leaves some out. The sample records roughly 130,000 clones, around 57% being singletons. This clone was found once. The antigen remains unidentified. The genes are TRBV7-9 and TRBJ1-1; maybe TRBD1 (6 bases). What was sequenced was PBMCs. The source is a male donor in good health and CMV-seronegative. The DNA of the CDR3 is TGTGCCAGCAGCTTTACAGGGCGATTGAGCACTGAAGCTTTCTTT. Residues: CASSFTGRLSTEAFF.